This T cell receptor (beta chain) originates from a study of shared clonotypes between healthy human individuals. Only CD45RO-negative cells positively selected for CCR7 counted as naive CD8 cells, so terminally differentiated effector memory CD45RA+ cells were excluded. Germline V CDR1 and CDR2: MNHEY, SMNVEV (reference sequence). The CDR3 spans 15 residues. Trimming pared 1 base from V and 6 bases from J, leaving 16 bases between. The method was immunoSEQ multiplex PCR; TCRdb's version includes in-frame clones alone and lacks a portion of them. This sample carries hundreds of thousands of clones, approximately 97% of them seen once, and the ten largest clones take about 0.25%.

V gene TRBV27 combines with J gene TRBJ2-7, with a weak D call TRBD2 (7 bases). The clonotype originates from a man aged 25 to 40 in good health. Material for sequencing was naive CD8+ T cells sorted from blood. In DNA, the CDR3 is TGTGCCAGCAGTTTATTGGTCAGGGGAGGGATCGAGCAGTACTTC. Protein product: CASSLLVRGGIEQYF.